These T cell receptor beta chains were read from a single sample in a study of blood T cells in healthy people across ages. TCRdb processed the 5' RACE reads anew with MiXCR; each CDR3 protein has one entry. The sample has about 580,000 distinct CDR3 sequences; around half are singletons. The sequencing input was blood. The receptors shown here come from a man of 80 years or more in good health. Each CDR3 is given with its conserved first and last residue. Fields, in order: V gene, clone size, D gene, J gene, CDR3 DNA, CDR3 protein. D genes are given only for firm matches. Some rows mark clone size as missing; the rest say once, few, many or name a class of expanded clone.

TRBV7-9	few	TRBD2	TRBJ2-3	TGTGCCAGCAGCTTCTGGACTAGCGGGAGAGGCACAGATACGCAGTATTTT	CASSFWTSGRGTDTQYF
TRBV5-4	.	TRBD1	TRBJ2-5	TGTGCCAGCAGCTTTATAGGGGGCGAGGATGAGCAGTACTTC	CASSFIGGEDEQYF
TRBV20-1	.	TRBD2	TRBJ2-3	TGCAGTGCTCCCAGCGGGGGTGGGATCACGCAGTATTTT	CSAPSGGGITQYF
TRBV13	.	.	TRBJ2-7	TGTGCCAGCAGCACGTCCCTGCGGGGGCTCCTCTCCGAGCAGTACTTC	CASSTSLRGLLSEQYF
TRBV12-3/TRBV12-4	few	.	TRBJ2-3	TGTGCCAGCACCCAAGGACGCCGAACCATTAGCACAGATACGCAGTATTTT	CASTQGRRTISTDTQYF
TRBV20-1	.	TRBD2	TRBJ2-1	TGCAGTGCTAGGAGGGGACTAGCGGCACACTACAATGAGCAGTTCTTC	CSARRGLAAHYNEQFF
TRBV30	.	.	TRBJ2-7	TGTGCCTGGAGCCCCGGGGGACACCTCTACGATGAGCAGTACTTC	CAWSPGGHLYDEQYF
TRBV29-1	.	.	TRBJ1-1	TGCAGCTCCCGTGTAGGGGGGAACACTGAAGCTTTCTTT	CSSRVGGNTEAFF
TRBV27	.	.	TRBJ1-2	TGTGCCAGCAGCCATGACCGTGACGGTAACTATGGCTACACCTTC	CASSHDRDGNYGYTF
TRBV5-1	.	.	TRBJ2-7	TGCGCCAGCAGCTCCTCCGGGACAAGCAACTACGAGCAGTACTTC	CASSSSGTSNYEQYF
TRBV28	.	.	TRBJ2-7	TGTGCCAGCACAACCGGGAGTGAGAGGTACGAGCAGTACTTC	CASTTGSERYEQYF
TRBV3-1	.	.	TRBJ1-2	TGTGCCAGCAGCCTATCGGAGGGTTATGGCTACACCTTC	CASSLSEGYGYTF
TRBV10-3	few	.	TRBJ2-5	TGTGCCATCAGTGAGTCGGGTCTCGGGCAAGAGACCCAGTACTTC	CAISESGLGQETQYF
TRBV6-6	many	TRBD2	TRBJ2-1	TGTGCCAGCAGTTACACTAGCGGGAGAAATAATGAGCAGTTCTTC	CASSYTSGRNNEQFF
TRBV29-1	.	TRBD1	TRBJ2-3	TGCAGCGCAGGACAGGGAAGGGATACGCAGTATTTT	CSAGQGRDTQYF
TRBV7-2	.	.	TRBJ2-7	TGTGCCAGCAGCCCAGACAGGACAGAAGACTACGAGCAGTACTTC	CASSPDRTEDYEQYF
TRBV7-9	few	.	TRBJ1-1	TGTGCCAGCAGCTTAGGAGCTGGGGGGGACACTGAAGCTTTCTTT	CASSLGAGGDTEAFF
TRBV6-6	.	TRBD1	TRBJ1-1	TGTGCCAGCAGTCCCCGACAGGGGGCCGCCACTGAAGCTTTCTTT	CASSPRQGAATEAFF
TRBV12-3/TRBV12-4	once	.	TRBJ2-3	TGTGCCAGCAACGCTCCCGCCAGGGCGTATACGCAGTATTTT	CASNAPARAYTQYF
TRBV30	few	TRBD1	TRBJ1-2	TGTGCCTGGAGTCCGACAGGGGTCTATGGCTACACCTTC	CAWSPTGVYGYTF
TRBV27	many	TRBD2	TRBJ2-3	TGTGCCACCGGGAGGATCTGGGTCACAGATACGCAGTATTTT	CATGRIWVTDTQYF
TRBV29-1	.	TRBD1	TRBJ2-5	TGCAGCGTTGTACAGGGGGGAGGAGAGACCCAGTACTTC	CSVVQGGGETQYF
TRBV5-1	.	.	TRBJ2-7	TGCGCCAGCAGCAGAACTAGTTTAGACGAGCAGTACTTC	CASSRTSLDEQYF
TRBV30	.	.	TRBJ1-2	TGTGCCTGGAGGGCCCGCCCGGGTTATGGCTACACCTTC	CAWRARPGYGYTF
TRBV5-1	.	TRBD2	TRBJ2-5	TGCGCCAGCAGCTCCGGGACTAGTGAGACCCAGTACTTC	CASSSGTSETQYF
TRBV20-1	few	.	TRBJ2-3	TGCAGTGTACCGGGACCCAGCACAGATACGCAGTATTTT	CSVPGPSTDTQYF
TRBV6-6	few	.	TRBJ2-7	TGTGCCAGCAGTGTCAGGGGGGTAGGTGAGCAGTACTTC	CASSVRGVGEQYF